A single sample gave rise to the 21 T cell receptor beta chains below, sequenced in a study of CD8 T cells in ankylosing spondylitis. TCRdb re-derived calls from the 5' RACE reads in MiXCR, one entry per CDR3 protein. The sample has roughly 38,000 distinct CDR3 sequences; roughly 3.1% are singletons. Sequencing was carried out using blood, either unsorted or a sorted T cell fraction (not recorded which). The receptors were sampled from a male donor with ankylosing spondylitis or in good health (not recorded which).

This clonotype was found many times. The chain joins TRBV24-1 to TRBJ1-5, with 8 bases matching TRBD1. The V segment lost 7 bases and the J segment 1 base; nucleotides outside the gene matches: 14. The CDR3 sequence is 18 residues long. Germline V CDR1 and CDR2: KGHDR, SFDVKD. The CDR3 reads CATSLFRDRTGSNQPQHF. As DNA, the CDR3 is TGTGCCACCAGCCTGTTCCGGGACAGGACCGGGAGCAATCAGCCCCAGCATTTT.

In this sample, this clonotype turned up many times. The chain couples TRBV9 to TRBJ2-3; possibly TRBD2 for D (6 bases). The germline V gene has CDR1 SGDLS and CDR2 YYNGEE. The CDR3 covers 16 residues. The V end lost 0 bases, the J end lost 1 base, and 12 bases lay between the germline ends. CDR3 amino acids: CASSVDRGMGTDTQYF. In nucleotides, the CDR3 is TGTGCCAGCAGCGTAGATCGCGGGATGGGCACAGATACGCAGTATTTT.

Ten or more counts support this clonotype. The chain combines TRBV9 with TRBJ1-2; no definite D call. The CDR3 totals 16 residues. Germline V gene lookup returns CDR1 SGDLS and CDR2 YYNGEE. V dropped 4 bases and J dropped 2 bases, with 18 bases sitting between them. The CDR3 here is CASSPRLTAENYGYTF. CDR3 in DNA: TGTGCCAGCAGCCCCCGGCTTACAGCAGAAAACTATGGCTACACCTTC.

In this sample, this clonotype turned up many times. The chain has TRBV9 and TRBJ2-5, with unresolved D. This CDR3 comprises 15 residues. Trimming left V 0 bases short and J 7 bases short, with 16 bases between. Germline V gene sequence: CDR1 SGDLS, CDR2 YYNGEE. CDR3 sequence reads: CASSVESGRSGTQYF. The CDR3 coding sequence is TGTGCCAGCAGCGTAGAATCTGGTCGAAGTGGGACCCAGTACTTC.

This clonotype showed up many times. The CDR3 region is CASSMAGGIQETQYF. The DNA for the CDR3 is TGTGCCAGCAGCATGGCAGGGGGGATCCAAGAGACCCAGTACTTC. The chain links TRBV9 to TRBJ2-5; possible D gene TRBD1, 7 bases. The CDR3 covers 15 residues. Trimming cost V 4 bases and J 1 base, with 14 bases left between them. CDR1 SGDLS and CDR2 YYNGEE come from the germline V gene. Full variable domain (remainder filled in from reference TRBV9 and TRBJ2-5): DSGVTQTPKHLITATGQRVTLRCSPRSGDLSVYWYQQSLDQGLQFLIQYYNGEERAKGNILERFSAQQFPDLHSELNLSSLELGDSALYFCASSMAGGIQETQYFGPGTRLLVL.

This clonotype was counted ten times or more. This chain connects TRBV9 to TRBJ2-1; D possibly corresponds to TRBD1 (5 bases). Germline CDR1 reads SGDLS; CDR2 reads YYNGEE. The CDR3 extends over 13 amino acids. The V end lost 0 bases, the J end lost 10 bases, and 11 bases lay between the germline ends. In DNA, the CDR3 is TGTGCCAGCAGCGTAGGAGAACGACAGGAGCAGTTCTTC. This encodes CASSVGERQEQFF.

This clonotype was detected many times. This CDR3 is CASSVGTSGGAGTDTQYF. DNA for the CDR3: TGTGCCAGCAGCGTAGGGACTAGCGGGGGGGCCGGGACAGATACGCAGTATTTT. The chain joins TRBV9 to TRBJ2-3; TRBD2 matches at 15 bases. J was trimmed by 3 bases and V by 0 bases; bases with no gene match: 5. Germline V gene data show CDR1 as SGDLS and CDR2 as YYNGEE. The CDR3 is made up of 18 amino acids.

Ten or more counts support this clonotype. The chain employs TRBV9 and TRBJ2-5, with D maybe TRBD2 (6 bases). The V end lost 0 bases, the J end lost 5 bases, and 17 bases lay between the germline ends. The length of the CDR3 is 16 residues. The germline V gene has CDR1 SGDLS and CDR2 YYNGEE. The CDR3 is CASSVGGGARRETQYF. The CDR3 DNA is TGTGCCAGCAGCGTAGGAGGAGGGGCTAGGCGGGAGACCCAGTACTTC.

At least ten counts were recorded for this clonotype. The rearrangement uses TRBV9 and TRBJ1-6; D might be TRBD1 (6 bases). Deletions cut 1 base from V and 7 bases from J, with 15 bases between. The CDR3 length is 16 residues. Germline lookup yields CDR1 SGDLS and CDR2 YYNGEE. CDR3 protein: CASSVSPQGVNSPLHF. DNA of the CDR3: TGTGCCAGCAGCGTAAGCCCACAGGGTGTAAATTCACCCCTCCACTTT.

There are many counts of this clonotype. This chain connects TRBV9 to TRBJ2-5; D is undetermined. The CDR3 contains 14 residues. Germline assignment: CDR1 SGDLS and CDR2 YYNGEE. Trimming cost V 0 bases and J 4 bases, with 10 bases left between them. The CDR3 is CASSVDPGGETQYF. Here the CDR3 DNA reads TGTGCCAGCAGCGTAGATCCGGGTGGAGAGACCCAGTACTTC.

This clonotype was recorded a few times. The V call is TRBV9, the J call TRBJ1-2, with 7 bases lining up with TRBD1. The CDR3 has 15 residues. V was clipped by 0 bases and J by 4 bases; unmatched bases: 6. Per the germline V gene, CDR1 is SGDLS and CDR2 is YYNGEE. The CDR3 spells CASSVDATGFYGYTF. The CDR3 DNA sequence: TGTGCCAGCAGCGTAGACGCGACAGGGTTCTATGGCTACACCTTC.

This clonotype occurred many times. The chain couples TRBV9 to TRBJ1-1; D is uncertain. The V end lost 4 bases, the J end lost 1 base, and 8 bases lay between the germline ends. This CDR3 region has 13 residues. Germline CDR1 and CDR2: SGDLS and YYNGEE. CDR3 amino acids: CASSPRGNTEAFF. As DNA, the CDR3 is TGTGCCAGCAGCCCAAGAGGGAACACTGAAGCTTTCTTT.

Remarks on this clonotype: A much more abundant neighbour one base away suggests this may be a read error. The rearrangement links TRBV9 to TRBJ1-5; a possible D gene is TRBD1 (5 bases). Germline CDR1 is SGDLS and CDR2 is YYNGEE. The CDR3 contains 14 residues. As DNA, the CDR3 is TGTGCCGGCAGCGTCGAAGGGGAGAATCAGCCCCAGCATTTT. It yields the protein CAGSVEGENQPQHF.

Many counts were recorded for this clonotype. V and J are TRBV9 and TRBJ2-2; TRBD2 agrees at 10 bases. With V trimmed by 3 bases and J by 6 bases, 8 bases remained unmatched. Germline lookup yields CDR1 SGDLS and CDR2 YYNGEE. The CDR3 sequence is 16 residues long. This CDR3 is CASSEREGQGAGELFF. CDR3 sequence (DNA): TGTGCCAGCAGCGAGCGGGAGGGCCAAGGCGCCGGGGAGCTGTTTTTT.

This clonotype was counted at least ten times. J is TRBJ1-6 and V is TRBV6-2 or TRBV6-3; no reliable D call. There are 15 residues in the CDR3. Germline V gives CDR1 MNHEY, CDR2 SVGEGT. V was cut by 2 bases and J by 3 bases, with 8 bases left in between. The CDR3 reads CASSYRRGYNSPLHF. The CDR3 nucleotides are TGTGCCAGCAGTTACCGGCGGGGCTATAATTCACCCCTCCACTTT.

This clonotype was picked up many times. V and J are TRBV9 and TRBJ2-3; 9 nucleotides line up with TRBD2. CDR3 size: 15 residues. Germline lookup yields CDR1 SGDLS and CDR2 YYNGEE. The J segment lost 2 bases and the V segment lost 2 bases, leaving 3 bases of the junction unmatched. Written as DNA, the CDR3 is TGTGCCAGCAGCGTGACTAGCGGATCCACAGATACGCAGTATTTT. Translated, it gives CASSVTSGSTDTQYF.

This clonotype was detected ten times or more. The V and J genes are TRBV9 and TRBJ2-3, with D perhaps being TRBD1 or TRBD2 (5 bases each). Germline V gene data show CDR1 as SGDLS and CDR2 as YYNGEE. This CDR3 spans 13 amino acids. The V end was cut by 6 bases, the J end by 4 bases, with 12 bases between. The CDR3 protein is CASTPGASDTQYF. The CDR3 DNA reads as TGTGCCAGCACCCCCGGGGCATCAGATACGCAGTATTTT.

This clonotype was seen more than once but under ten times. The gene calls are TRBV9 and TRBJ1-1, with 9 bases matching TRBD1. This CDR3 region has 15 residues. The germline V gene has CDR1 SGDLS and CDR2 YYNGEE. J was trimmed by 2 bases and V by 0 bases; bases with no gene match: 2. The CDR3 nucleotides are TGTGCCAGCAGCGTAGAGGGACAGGGAAACACTGAAGCTTTCTTT. This sequence encodes CASSVEGQGNTEAFF.

This clonotype is deemed medium-sized (0.01 to 0.1%). The V gene is TRBV21-1, the J gene TRBJ2-5; TRBD1, the table's D call, was not compared with the DNA. TRBV21-1 is a documented pseudogene. The CDR3 is made up of 17 amino acids. In nucleotides, the CDR3 is TGTGCCAGCAGCAAAGTATTTGGACAGCCCATGGGAGAGACCCAGTACTTC. This translates into CASSKVFGQPMGETQYF.

This clonotype was seen ten or more times. The V call is TRBV9, the J call TRBJ2-2; no reliable D call. This CDR3 comprises 15 residues. Germline CDR1 is SGDLS and CDR2 is YYNGEE. The V end was cut by 0 bases, the J end by 4 bases, with 10 bases between. Here the CDR3 reads CASSVGGQTTGELFF. CDR3 sequence (DNA): TGTGCCAGCAGCGTAGGAGGTCAGACCACCGGGGAGCTGTTTTTT. The whole variable domain, remainder taken from reference TRBV9 and TRBJ2-2, is DSGVTQTPKHLITATGQRVTLRCSPRSGDLSVYWYQQSLDQGLQFLIQYYNGEERAKGNILERFSAQQFPDLHSELNLSSLELGDSALYFCASSVGGQTTGELFFGEGSRLTVL.

This clonotype was counted ten times or more. The J gene is TRBJ2-5, the V gene TRBV9, with D tentatively TRBD2 (6 bases). The CDR3 has 16 amino acids. Trimming took 4 bases from V and 2 from J, leaving 18 bases between them. Per germline, CDR1 SGDLS and CDR2 YYNGEE. CDR3 amino acids: CASSSLGRGGQETQYF. The CDR3 DNA is TGTGCCAGCAGCTCGTTGGGCCGTGGAGGGCAAGAGACCCAGTACTTC.